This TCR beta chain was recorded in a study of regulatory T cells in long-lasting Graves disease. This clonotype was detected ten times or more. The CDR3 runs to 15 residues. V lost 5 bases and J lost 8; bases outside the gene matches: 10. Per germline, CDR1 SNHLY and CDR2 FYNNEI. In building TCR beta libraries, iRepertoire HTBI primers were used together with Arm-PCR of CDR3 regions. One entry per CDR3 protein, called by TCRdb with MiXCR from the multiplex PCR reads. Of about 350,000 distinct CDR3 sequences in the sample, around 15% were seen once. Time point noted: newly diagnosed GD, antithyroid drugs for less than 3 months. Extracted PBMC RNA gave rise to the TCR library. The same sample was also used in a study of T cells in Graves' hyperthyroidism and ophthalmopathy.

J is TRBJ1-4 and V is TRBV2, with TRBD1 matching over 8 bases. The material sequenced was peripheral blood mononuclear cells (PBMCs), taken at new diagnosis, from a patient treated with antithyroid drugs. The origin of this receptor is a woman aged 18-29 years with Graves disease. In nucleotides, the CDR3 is TGTGCCAGCAGTCGTATCAGGGGGCCAGGAGAAAAACTGTTTTTT. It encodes CASSRIRGPGEKLFF.